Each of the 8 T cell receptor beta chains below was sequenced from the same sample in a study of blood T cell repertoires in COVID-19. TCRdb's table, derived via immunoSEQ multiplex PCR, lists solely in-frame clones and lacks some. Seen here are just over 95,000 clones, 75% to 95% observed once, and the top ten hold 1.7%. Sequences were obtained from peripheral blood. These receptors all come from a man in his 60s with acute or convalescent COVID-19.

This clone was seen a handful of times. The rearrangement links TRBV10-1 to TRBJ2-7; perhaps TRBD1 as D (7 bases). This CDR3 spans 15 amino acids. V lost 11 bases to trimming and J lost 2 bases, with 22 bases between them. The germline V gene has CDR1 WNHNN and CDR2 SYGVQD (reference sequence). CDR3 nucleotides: TGCGCCGTATATAAGGGGGGACAGTCGACCTACGAGCAGTACGTC. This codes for CAVYKGGQSTYEQYV.

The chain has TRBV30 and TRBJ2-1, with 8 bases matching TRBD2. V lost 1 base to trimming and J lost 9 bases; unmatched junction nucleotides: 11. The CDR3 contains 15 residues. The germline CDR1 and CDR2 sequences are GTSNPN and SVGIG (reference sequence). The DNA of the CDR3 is TGTGCCTGGAGTGATCCTAGCGGGTATGGGGGTGAGCAGTTCTTC. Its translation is CAWSDPSGYGGEQFF. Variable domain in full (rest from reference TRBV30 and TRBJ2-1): SQTIHQWPATLVQPVGSPLSLECTVEGTSNPNLYWYRQAAGRGLQLLFYSVGIGQISSEVPQNLSASRPQDRQFILSSKKLLLSDSGFYLCAWSDPSGYGGEQFFGPGTRLTVL.

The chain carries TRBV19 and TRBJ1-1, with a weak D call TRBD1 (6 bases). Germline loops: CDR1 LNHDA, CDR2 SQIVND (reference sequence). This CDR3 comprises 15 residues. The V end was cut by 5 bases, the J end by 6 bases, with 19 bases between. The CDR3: CASSRIGGRKPEAFF. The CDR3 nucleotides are TGTGCCAGTAGTCGAATTGGGGGCCGTAAACCTGAAGCTTTCTTT.

The CDR3 sequence: CATTQPPQPQHF. As DNA, the CDR3 is TGTGCCACTACACAGCCCCCTCAGCCCCAGCATTTT. The V call is TRBV19, the J call TRBJ1-5; D is undetermined. This CDR3 contains 12 residues. CDR1 and CDR2 from the germline V gene are LNHDA and SQIVND (reference sequence). Trimming left V 10 bases short and J 6 bases short, with 13 bases between.

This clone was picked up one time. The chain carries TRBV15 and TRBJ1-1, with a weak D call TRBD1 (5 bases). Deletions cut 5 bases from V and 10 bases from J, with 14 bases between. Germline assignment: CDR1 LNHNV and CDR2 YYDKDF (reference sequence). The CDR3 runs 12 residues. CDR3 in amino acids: CATSGGLIGAFF. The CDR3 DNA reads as TGTGCCACCAGCGGGGGGTTAATCGGAGCTTTCTTT.

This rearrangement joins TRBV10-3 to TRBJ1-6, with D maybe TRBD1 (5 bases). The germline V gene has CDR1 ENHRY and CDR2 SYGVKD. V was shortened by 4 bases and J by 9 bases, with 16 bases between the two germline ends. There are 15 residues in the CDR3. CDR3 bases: TGTGCCATCAGTGGGGGCGGGAATTCGGGTTCACCCCTCCACTTT. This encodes CAISGGGNSGSPLHF.

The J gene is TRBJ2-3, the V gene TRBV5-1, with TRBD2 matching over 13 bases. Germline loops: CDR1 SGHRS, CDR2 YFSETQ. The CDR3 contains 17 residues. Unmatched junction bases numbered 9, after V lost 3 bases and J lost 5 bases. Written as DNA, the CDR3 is TGCGCCAGCAGCTCGCCCCGACTAGCGGGGGGTATAGATACGCAGTATTTT. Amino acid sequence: CASSSPRLAGGIDTQYF. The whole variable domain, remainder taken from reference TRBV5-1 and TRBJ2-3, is KAGVTQTPRYLIKTRGQQVTLSCSPISGHRSVSWYQQTPGQGLQFLFEYFSETQRNKGNFPGRFSGRQFSNSRSEMNVSTLELGDSALYLCASSSPRLAGGIDTQYFGPGTRLTVL.

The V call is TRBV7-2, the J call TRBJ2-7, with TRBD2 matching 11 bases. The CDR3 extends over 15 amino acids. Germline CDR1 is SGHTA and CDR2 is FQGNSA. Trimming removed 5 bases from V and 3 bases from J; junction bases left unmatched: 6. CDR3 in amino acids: CASSKLLAGDYEQYF. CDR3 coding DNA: TGTGCCAGCAGCAAGTTACTAGCGGGGGACTACGAGCAGTACTTC.